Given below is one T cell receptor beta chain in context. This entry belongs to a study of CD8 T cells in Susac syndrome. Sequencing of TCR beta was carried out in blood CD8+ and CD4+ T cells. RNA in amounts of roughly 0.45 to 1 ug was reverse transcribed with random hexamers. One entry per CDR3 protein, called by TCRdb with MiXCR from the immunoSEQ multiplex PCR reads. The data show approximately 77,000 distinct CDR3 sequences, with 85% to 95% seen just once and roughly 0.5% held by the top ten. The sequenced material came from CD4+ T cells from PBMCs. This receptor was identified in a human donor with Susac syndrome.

CDR3 bases: TGTGCCAGCAGCCGGCTAGAGGGGGAGCTGTTTTTT. Protein product: CASSRLEGELFF. The rearrangement links TRBV3-1 to TRBJ2-2; no clear D gene. The V gene's germline CDR1 is LGHDT and CDR2 YNNKEL (reference sequence). The germline V and J ends were trimmed by 4 bases and 8 bases, with 8 bases remaining between them. This CDR3 spans 12 amino acids.